What follows are 4 T cell receptor beta chains derived from one specimen sequenced in a study of blood T cell repertoires in COVID-19. Profiling relied on immunoSEQ multiplex PCR, and the TCRdb table lists in-frame clones only, not all of them. The data show 120,000 to 150,000 clones, around 84% seen once. Sequences were obtained from peripheral blood. Receptors were obtained from a woman between 55 and 75 years old with acute or convalescent COVID-19.

This clone was seen a single time. V usage is TRBV5-4 and J usage is TRBJ2-6; no clear D gene. CDR3 length equals 12 residues. The V and J ends lost 7 bases and 1 base respectively, with 3 bases between them. The germline gives CDR1 SGHNT, CDR2 YYREEE (reference sequence). For the CDR3, the DNA is TGTGCCAGCTCGTCTGGGGCCAACGTCCTGACTTTC. It codes for CASSSGANVLTF.

CDR3 residues: CASSYSTGTRGETQYF. The CDR3 DNA reads TGTGCCAGCAGTTACTCGACAGGGACTAGGGGAGAGACCCAGTACTTC. The V and J genes are TRBV6-5 and TRBJ2-5; tentatively, D is TRBD2 (8 bases). CDR3 size: 16 residues. The germline V gene has CDR1 MNHEY and CDR2 SVGAGI. The V gene lost 0 bases and the J gene lost 4 bases, with 15 bases spanning the gap.

The chain uses TRBV18 and TRBJ2-7; possibly TRBD1 for D (5 bases). This CDR3 contains 13 residues. Germline loops: CDR1 KGHSH, CDR2 LQKENI. Trimming stripped 5 bases from V and 3 bases from J, with 11 bases between. The CDR3 is CASSKNQGYEQYF. The CDR3 nucleotides are TGTGCCAGCTCAAAAAACCAGGGCTACGAGCAGTACTTC.

This clone occurred a few times. The chain has TRBV7-9 and TRBJ2-7, with D tentatively TRBD2 (6 bases). V was cut by 3 bases and J by 0 bases, with 6 bases left in between. The CDR3 totals 13 residues. The germline gives CDR1 SEHNR, CDR2 FQNEAQ (reference sequence). This chain's CDR3 is CASSLGLSYEQYF. In DNA, the CDR3 is TGTGCCAGCAGCTTGGGACTCTCCTACGAGCAGTACTTC.